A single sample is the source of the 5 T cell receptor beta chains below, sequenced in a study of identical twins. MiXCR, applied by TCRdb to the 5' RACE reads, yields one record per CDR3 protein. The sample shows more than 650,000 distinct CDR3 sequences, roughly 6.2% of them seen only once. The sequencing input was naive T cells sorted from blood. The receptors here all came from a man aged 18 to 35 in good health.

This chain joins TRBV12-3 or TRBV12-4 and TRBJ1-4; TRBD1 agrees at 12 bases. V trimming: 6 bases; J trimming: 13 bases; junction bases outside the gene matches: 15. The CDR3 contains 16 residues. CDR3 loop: CASSQRWGTGGSSLFF. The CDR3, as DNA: TGTGCCAGCAGCCAACGGTGGGGGACAGGGGGCTCTTCACTGTTTTTT.

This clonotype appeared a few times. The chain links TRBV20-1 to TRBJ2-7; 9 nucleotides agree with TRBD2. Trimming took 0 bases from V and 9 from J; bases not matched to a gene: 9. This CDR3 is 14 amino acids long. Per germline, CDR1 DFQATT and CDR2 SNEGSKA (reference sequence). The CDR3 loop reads CSARDGAGGPGQYV. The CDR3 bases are TGCAGTGCTAGAGATGGGGCGGGAGGGCCAGGGCAGTACGTC.

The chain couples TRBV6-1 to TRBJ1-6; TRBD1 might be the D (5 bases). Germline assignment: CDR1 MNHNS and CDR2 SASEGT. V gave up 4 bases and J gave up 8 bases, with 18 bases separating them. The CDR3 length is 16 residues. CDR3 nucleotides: TGTGCCAGCAGTGCCGGGATTGGGACCTGGGATTCACCCCTCCACTTT. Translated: CASSAGIGTWDSPLHF.

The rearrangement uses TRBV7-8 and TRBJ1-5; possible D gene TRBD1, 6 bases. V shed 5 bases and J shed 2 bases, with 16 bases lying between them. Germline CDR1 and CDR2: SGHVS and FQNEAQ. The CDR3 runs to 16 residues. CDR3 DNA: TGTGCCAGCAGCCAAACAGGGTTTGGGGGCAATCAGCCCCAGCATTTT. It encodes CASSQTGFGGNQPQHF.

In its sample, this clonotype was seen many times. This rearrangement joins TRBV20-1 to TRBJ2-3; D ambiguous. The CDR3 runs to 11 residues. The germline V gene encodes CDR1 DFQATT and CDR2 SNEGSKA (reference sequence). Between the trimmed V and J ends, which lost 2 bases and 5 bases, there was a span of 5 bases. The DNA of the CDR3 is TGCAGTGCTAGACACCAAGATACGCAGTATTTT. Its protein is CSARHQDTQYF.